A single sample is the source of the 21 T cell receptor beta chains below, sequenced in a study of T cells in narcolepsy. Some clones are missing from TCRdb's copy, which holds only in-frame ones; the method was immunoSEQ multiplex PCR. Of 30,000 to 45,000 clones listed, about 85% were seen once; the top ten hold roughly 1.6%. The sequencing input was CD45RA- memory CD4+ T cells from PBMCs. All receptors come from a human donor with narcolepsy.

This chain uses TRBV2 with TRBJ2-3; maybe TRBD1 (6 bases). CDR1 is SNHLY, CDR2 FYNNEI, per germline. V lost 3 bases and J 4 bases, leaving 8 bases between the germline ends. This CDR3 spans 13 amino acids. The CDR3 nucleotides are TGTGCCAGCAGTGACAGGGGCGCAGATACGCAGTATTTT. Amino acids: CASSDRGADTQYF.

This chain uses TRBV7-2 with TRBJ2-1; TRBD2 matches 9 bases. The CDR3 is 18 amino acids. Germline CDR1 is SGHTA and CDR2 is FQGNSA. Unmatched junction bases numbered 14, after V lost 4 bases and J lost 4 bases. CDR3 sequence reads: CASSSTLTGTSPYNEQFF. The CDR3 coding sequence is TGTGCCAGCAGCTCAACCCTTACCGGGACTAGCCCTTACAATGAGCAGTTCTTC.

The chain recombines TRBV30 with TRBJ1-4; possibly TRBD1 for D (6 bases). Germline CDR1 and CDR2: GTSNPN and SVGIG (reference sequence). The CDR3 runs to 13 residues. Deletions cut 2 bases from V and 8 bases from J, with 12 bases between. CDR3 in amino acids: CAWSRGGEEKLFF. As DNA, the CDR3 is TGTGCCTGGAGTAGGGGGGGCGAAGAAAAACTGTTTTTT.

J is TRBJ2-6 and V is TRBV9; TRBD1 matches at 11 bases. CDR3 size: 16 residues. The V gene's germline CDR1 is SGDLS and CDR2 YYNGEE. The trim removed 4 bases at V and 9 bases at J, leaving 9 bases unmatched. The CDR3 nucleotides read TGTGCCAGCAGCCCCACCGGGACAGGGGGACACAACGTCCTGACTTTC. Translating it yields CASSPTGTGGHNVLTF.

In regard to this clone: One end of the junction varies from germline; a read error may be responsible. The rearrangement uses TRBV10-3 and TRBJ2-5; 13 bases are shared with TRBD2. Germline CDR1 reads ENHRY; CDR2 reads SYGVKD. CDR3 length: 17 residues. The DNA for the CDR3 is TGTGCCATCAGTGAGTCCGCCGGGACTAGCGGGGAGGCCCTAAGGCACTTC. Its protein product is CAISESAGTSGEALRHF.

The chain employs TRBV9 and TRBJ2-5, with 12 bases matching TRBD2. CDR1 is SGDLS, CDR2 YYNGEE, per germline. V trimming: 3 bases; J trimming: 4 bases; junction bases outside the gene matches: 1. The CDR3 runs 14 residues. The CDR3 loop reads CASSASGGAETQYF. The CDR3 DNA reads TGTGCCAGCAGCGCTAGCGGGGGGGCAGAGACCCAGTACTTC. Complete variable domain (other parts from reference TRBV9 and TRBJ2-5): DSGVTQTPKHLITATGQRVTLRCSPRSGDLSVYWYQQSLDQGLQFLIQYYNGEERAKGNILERFSAQQFPDLHSELNLSSLELGDSALYFCASSASGGAETQYFGPGTRLLVL.

CDR3 DNA sequence: TGCAGCGTTTTAAGGGGGGGACAGACCTACGAGCAGTACTTC. It yields the protein CSVLRGGQTYEQYF. The V and J genes are TRBV29-1 and TRBJ2-7; D tentatively fits TRBD1 or TRBD2 (7 bases each). The germline V gene has CDR1 SQVTM and CDR2 ANQGSEA. This CDR3 has 14 amino acids. The ends were cut back, 5 bases at V and 2 bases at J, with 16 bases in the middle.

The J gene is TRBJ1-1, the V gene TRBV28; unclear D gene. This CDR3 has 15 amino acids. Germline assignment: CDR1 MDHEN and CDR2 SYDVKM. V was shortened by 4 bases and J by 2 bases, with 14 bases between the two germline ends. The chain's CDR3 is CASSSQTGFNTEAFF. The DNA for the CDR3 is TGTGCCAGCAGTTCTCAAACCGGGTTCAACACTGAAGCTTTCTTT.

The chain recombines TRBV4-3 with TRBJ2-1; D remains unclear. Per the germline V gene, CDR1 is LGHNA and CDR2 is YSLEER. V was shortened by 1 base and J by 7 bases, with 8 bases between the two germline ends. The CDR3 is 13 amino acids. CDR3 in amino acids: CASSQVFGNEQFF. The CDR3 DNA reads as TGCGCCAGCAGCCAAGTTTTCGGTAATGAGCAGTTCTTC.

V gene TRBV14 combines with J gene TRBJ1-1; D may be TRBD1 (6 bases). Trimming removed 0 bases at V and 10 bases at J, with 12 bases between. The CDR3 runs 13 residues. Germline V gene lookup returns CDR1 SGHDN and CDR2 FVKESK. CDR3 nucleotide sequence: TGTGCCAGCAGCCAAGATAGGAGCAGGGGAGCTTTCTTT. It specifies CASSQDRSRGAFF.

Turning to this clone: At one boundary the junction diverges from the germline segment, which might be a read error. The J gene is TRBJ1-6, the V gene TRBV5-4; 8 bases are a match to TRBD1. From germline, CDR1 is SGHNT and CDR2 YYREEE (reference sequence). The CDR3 sequence is 15 residues long. The CDR3 DNA reads as TGTGCCAGCAGCACTCAGGGGGCGTATAACTCACCCCTCCACTTT. It yields the protein CASSTQGAYNSPLHF.

This sequence joins TRBV30 and TRBJ1-4; D is possibly TRBD1 (6 bases). Germline values: CDR1 GTSNPN, CDR2 SVGIG (reference sequence). V lost 4 bases to trimming and J lost 10 bases, with 13 bases between them. The CDR3 sequence is 12 residues long. The CDR3 coding sequence is TGTGCCTGGACTAAAGGGGGGGGAAAACTGTTTTTT. Protein sequence: CAWTKGGGKLFF. Together with reference TRBV30 and TRBJ1-4, the CDR3 gives the full variable domain: SQTIHQWPATLVQPVGSPLSLECTVEGTSNPNLYWYRQAAGRGLQLLFYSVGIGQISSEVPQNLSASRPQDRQFILSSKKLLLSDSGFYLCAWTKGGGKLFFGSGTQLSVL.

A few counts support this clone. The rearrangement uses TRBV9 and TRBJ2-7; 8 bases map to TRBD2. Germline V lookup: CDR1 SGDLS, CDR2 YYNGEE. The CDR3 totals 15 residues. V was clipped by 0 bases and J by 5 bases; unmatched bases: 7. For the CDR3, the DNA is TGTGCCAGCAGCGTAGGAAGCGGGGGAGCACACGAGCAGTACTTC. Residues: CASSVGSGGAHEQYF. The full variable domain, completed using reference TRBV9 and TRBJ2-7, is DSGVTQTPKHLITATGQRVTLRCSPRSGDLSVYWYQQSLDQGLQFLIQYYNGEERAKGNILERFSAQQFPDLHSELNLSSLELGDSALYFCASSVGSGGAHEQYFGPGTRLTVT.

A single count supports this clone. This chain uses TRBV6-5 with TRBJ2-1, with D perhaps TRBD2 (7 bases). The CDR3 runs 16 residues. V shed 4 bases and J shed 6 bases, with 19 bases lying between them. The germline CDR1 and CDR2 sequences are MNHEY and SVGAGI. In nucleotides, the CDR3 is TGTGCCAGCAGTTTCCATTCGCGGGGGCCTGGCAATGAGCAGTTCTTC. It specifies CASSFHSRGPGNEQFF.

The chain combines TRBV15 with TRBJ2-7; unclear D gene. The germline V gene has CDR1 LNHNV and CDR2 YYDKDF (reference sequence). This CDR3 has 13 residues. V was cut by 0 bases and J by 6 bases, with 9 bases left in between. Here the CDR3 DNA reads TGTGCCACCAGCAGAGATCTTGGGCGCGAGCAGTACTTC. This codes for CATSRDLGREQYF.

The V call is TRBV2, the J call TRBJ2-1; 13 bases are a match to TRBD2. V trimming: 6 bases; J trimming: 7 bases; junction bases outside the gene matches: 9. This CDR3 has 16 amino acids. CDR1 and CDR2 from the germline V gene are SNHLY and FYNNEI. CDR3: CASSQPGLAGDNEQFF. CDR3 DNA: TGTGCCAGCAGCCAACCTGGACTAGCGGGGGATAATGAGCAGTTCTTC.

J is TRBJ1-2 and V is TRBV7-2; a possible D gene is TRBD1 (6 bases). The V and J ends lost 4 bases and 7 bases respectively, with 16 bases between them. CDR3 length equals 14 residues. Germline V gene lookup returns CDR1 SGHTA and CDR2 FQGNSA. In DNA form, the CDR3 reads TGTGCCAGCAGCTACGGACAGAAGTACTGTGGCTACACCTTC. It codes for CASSYGQKYCGYTF.

The chain uses TRBV5-1 and TRBJ2-3, with D perhaps being TRBD1 or TRBD2 (5 bases each). The germline CDR1 and CDR2 sequences are SGHRS and YFSETQ. There are 14 residues in the CDR3. Deletions cut 0 bases from V and 1 base from J, with 6 bases between. In DNA form, the CDR3 reads TGCGCCAGCAGCTTGGGAGGGGGCACAGATACGCAGTATTTT. It yields the protein CASSLGGGTDTQYF. Complete variable domain (other parts from reference TRBV5-1 and TRBJ2-3): KAGVTQTPRYLIKTRGQQVTLSCSPISGHRSVSWYQQTPGQGLQFLFEYFSETQRNKGNFPGRFSGRQFSNSRSEMNVSTLELGDSALYLCASSLGGGTDTQYFGPGTRLTVL.

The V gene is TRBV30, the J gene TRBJ2-3, with a possible D match to TRBD2 (6 bases). The germline V gene encodes CDR1 GTSNPN and CDR2 SVGIG (reference sequence). The CDR3 runs to 12 residues. Trimming shortened V by 1 base and J by 4 bases, and 6 bases separated the two germline ends. CDR3 amino acids: CAWSGGADTQYF. Here the CDR3 DNA reads TGTGCCTGGAGTGGGGGGGCAGATACGCAGTATTTT.

The chain couples TRBV5-1 to TRBJ2-7, with TRBD1 as a possible D gene (5 bases). The CDR3 runs to 13 residues. Trimming left V 4 bases short and J 6 bases short, with 14 bases between. CDR1 is SGHRS, CDR2 YFSETQ, per germline. CDR3 DNA: TGCGCCAGCAGCCCAGCTGGGGCTTCCGAGCAGTACTTC. Amino acids: CASSPAGASEQYF.

The chain carries TRBV28 and TRBJ2-2, with 7 nucleotides matching TRBD2. CDR3 length: 15 amino acids. The germline V gene encodes CDR1 MDHEN and CDR2 SYDVKM. J gave up 6 bases and V 5 bases, and 9 bases lay outside the gene matches. The CDR3 loop is CASSGDGRGSGELFF. Here the CDR3 DNA reads TGTGCCAGCAGTGGCGACGGGCGGGGGTCCGGGGAGCTGTTTTTT.